Each of the 21 T cell receptor beta chains below was sequenced from the same sample in a study of OX40 agonist ivuxolimab in advanced cancers. Method: immunoSEQ multiplex PCR; TCRdb's copy keeps in-frame clones and lacks some. The sample includes approximately 66,000 clones, 80% to 90% of them seen just once. Sequences were derived from CD4+ or CD8+ T cells sorted from blood, sampled in a trial of the OX40 agonist ivuxolimab. The receptor set was obtained from an adult with an advanced solid tumor such as melanoma, head and neck, liver or kidney cancer.

The chain joins TRBV5-1 to TRBJ2-2, with D perhaps TRBD1 or TRBD2 (5 bases each). V lost 2 bases, J lost 0 bases, and 20 bases lay in between. Germline V gives CDR1 SGHRS, CDR2 YFSETQ. The CDR3 totals 19 residues. The CDR3 DNA follows: TGCGCCAGCAGCTTCTACGGGACGCCGGTAAACGCGAACACCGGGGAGCTGTTTTTT. Amino acids: CASSFYGTPVNANTGELFF. The whole variable domain, filled in from reference TRBV5-1 and TRBJ2-2, reads KAGVTQTPRYLIKTRGQQVTLSCSPISGHRSVSWYQQTPGQGLQFLFEYFSETQRNKGNFPGRFSGRQFSNSRSEMNVSTLELGDSALYLCASSFYGTPVNANTGELFFGEGSRLTVL.

This clone showed up just once. The chain employs TRBV25-1 and TRBJ2-3; 7 bases match TRBD2. Germline lookup yields CDR1 MGHDK and CDR2 SYGVNS. With 3 bases clipped from V and 2 bases from J, the junction kept 11 bases outside the gene matches. The CDR3 has 17 residues. CDR3 bases: TGTGCCAGCAGTGAGTTACTAGCGAGGGCTAACACAGATACGCAGTATTTT. Encoded protein: CASSELLARANTDTQYF.

CDR3 residues: CASRPLPEGSYNEQFF. Written as DNA, the CDR3 is TGTGCCAGCAGGCCCCTCCCGGAGGGCTCCTACAATGAGCAGTTCTTC. The chain carries TRBV28 and TRBJ2-1, with a possible D match to TRBD2 (6 bases). Germline CDR1 is MDHEN and CDR2 is SYDVKM. V lost 6 bases and J 0 bases, leaving 15 bases between the germline ends. This CDR3 is 16 amino acids long.

V and J are TRBV7-9 and TRBJ1-2; unclear D gene. V was shortened by 4 bases and J by 8 bases, with 8 bases between the two germline ends. This CDR3 comprises 11 residues. CDR1 is SEHNR and CDR2 is FQNEAQ in the germline V gene (reference sequence). CDR3 in DNA: TGTGCCAGCAGCTCTACAGAGGGCTACACCTTC. Amino acids: CASSSTEGYTF.

The rearrangement uses TRBV29-1 and TRBJ1-1; no reliable D call. The CDR3 loop spans 13 amino acids. V lost 7 bases, J lost 6 bases, and 18 bases lay in between. Germline values: CDR1 SQVTM, CDR2 ANQGSEA. The CDR3 reads CSAYLPEVAEAFF. The CDR3 nucleotides read TGCAGCGCATACCTACCCGAAGTGGCTGAAGCTTTCTTT.

As regards this clone: The sample has other DNA sequences that encode this CDR3 too. The J gene is TRBJ1-5, the V gene TRBV27; unclear D gene. V was clipped by 3 bases and J by 0 bases, with 6 bases between them. CDR1 MNHEY and CDR2 SMNVEV come from the germline V gene (reference sequence). The CDR3 runs to 14 residues. The CDR3 spells CASSLQGSNQPQHF. The CDR3 DNA sequence: TGTGCCAGCAGTTTGCAAGGTAGCAATCAGCCCCAGCATTTT.

The V gene is TRBV29-1, the J gene TRBJ2-1; D is ambiguous. CDR3 size: 14 residues. V was pared by 4 bases and J by 3 bases, with 13 bases between. Germline lookup yields CDR1 SQVTM and CDR2 ANQGSEA. The CDR3 spells CSVVGQGLYNEQFF. In DNA form, the CDR3 reads TGCAGCGTTGTCGGCCAAGGTCTCTACAATGAGCAGTTCTTC.

The chain joins TRBV7-9 to TRBJ2-1, with 7 bases aligning to TRBD1. The CDR3 has 15 amino acids. With 1 base clipped from V and 6 bases from J, the junction kept 6 bases outside the gene matches. Per germline, CDR1 SEHNR and CDR2 FQNEAQ (reference sequence). CDR3 protein: CASSLGQGVSNEQFF. CDR3 DNA: TGTGCCAGCAGCTTAGGCCAGGGGGTCAGCAATGAGCAGTTCTTC.

This chain uses TRBV27 with TRBJ1-5; possibly TRBD1 for D (6 bases). The CDR3 has 13 amino acids. V gave up 2 bases and J gave up 5 bases, with 7 bases separating them. Germline V gene data show CDR1 as MNHEY and CDR2 as SMNVEV (reference sequence). CDR3 DNA: TGTGCCAGCAGTTTAACAGGGTATCAGCCCCAGCATTTT. It specifies CASSLTGYQPQHF.

A single count supports this clone. V is TRBV7-9 and J is TRBJ1-1; no firm D call. V gave up 0 bases and J gave up 0 bases, with 8 bases separating them. There are 15 residues in the CDR3. In germline, CDR1 is SEHNR, CDR2 FQNEAQ (reference sequence). Written as DNA, the CDR3 is TGTGCCAGCAGCTTAGCTCTGGGAATGAACACTGAAGCTTTCTTT. Protein: CASSLALGMNTEAFF. Filled out from reference TRBV7-9 and TRBJ1-1, the complete variable domain reads DTGVSQNPRHKITKRGQNVTFRCDPISEHNRLYWYRQTLGQGPEFLTYFQNEAQLEKSRLLSDRFSAERPKGSFSTLEIQRTEQGDSAMYLCASSLALGMNTEAFFGQGTRLTVV.

The chain joins TRBV7-6 to TRBJ1-3, with a possible D match to TRBD1 (6 bases). CDR3 size: 14 residues. Per germline, CDR1 SGHVS and CDR2 FNYEAQ. Trimming shortened V by 5 bases and J by 1 base, and 9 bases separated the two germline ends. CDR3 DNA: TGTGCCAGCAGCCCCAGGGGATCTGGAAACACCATATATTTT. It codes for CASSPRGSGNTIYF.

The CDR3 region is CASRPRQAVYEQYF. The CDR3, as DNA: TGTGCCAGCAGGCCTAGACAGGCCGTCTACGAGCAGTACTTC. The chain uses TRBV28 and TRBJ2-7; D perhaps matches TRBD1 (6 bases). The CDR3 is 14 amino acids. The V gene lost 6 bases and the J gene lost 3 bases, with 15 bases spanning the gap. Germline V gives CDR1 MDHEN, CDR2 SYDVKM. Full variable domain (remainder filled in from reference TRBV28 and TRBJ2-7): DVKVTQSSRYLVKRTGEKVFLECVQDMDHENMFWYRQDPGLGLRLIYFSYDVKMKEKGDIPEGYSVSREKKERFSLILESASTNQTSMYLCASRPRQAVYEQYFGPGTRLTVT.

The chain combines TRBV4-1 with TRBJ1-5; no reliable D call. CDR1 is MGHRA and CDR2 is YSYEKL in the germline V gene. V lost 5 bases and J 1 base, leaving 6 bases between the germline ends. CDR3 length: 13 residues. For the CDR3, the DNA is TGCGCCAGCAGCACGTGGAGCAATCAGCCCCAGCATTTT. It codes for CASSTWSNQPQHF.

The genes are TRBV5-1 and TRBJ2-1; 9 nucleotides line up with TRBD2. Per germline, CDR1 SGHRS and CDR2 YFSETQ. CDR3 size: 15 residues. Trimming took 0 bases from V and 8 from J; bases not matched to a gene: 6. DNA for the CDR3: TGCGCCAGCAGCTTGGCCCTAGCGGGGCGGGATGAGCAGTTCTTC. It specifies CASSLALAGRDEQFF.

This clone has a handful of counts. V is TRBV28 and J is TRBJ1-1; D gene unclear. Germline CDR1 reads MDHEN; CDR2 reads SYDVKM. CDR3 size: 14 residues. Deletions cut 2 bases from V and 6 bases from J, with 13 bases between. CDR3 nucleotide sequence: TGTGCCAGCAGTTTACCAACTGGAGCTGCTGAAGCTTTCTTT. Translated, it gives CASSLPTGAAEAFF.

This chain connects TRBV19 to TRBJ1-5, with a weak D call TRBD1 (5 bases). Between the trimmed V and J ends, which lost 6 bases and 10 bases, there was a span of 22 bases. The germline gives CDR1 LNHDA, CDR2 SQIVND (reference sequence). The CDR3 is 15 amino acids. The CDR3 region has the DNA TGTGCCAGTAGAATCTCCCCCGGGGGAATCAGCCCCCAGCATTTT. This encodes CASRISPGGISPQHF.

The chain combines TRBV27 with TRBJ2-3; 9 bases align to TRBD2. The germline gives CDR1 MNHEY, CDR2 SMNVEV (reference sequence). V lost 2 bases, J lost 2 bases, and 5 bases stayed unmatched. There are 16 residues in the CDR3. In DNA form, the CDR3 reads TGTGCCAGCAGTTTAGGGGGCGGGAGGGCCACAGATACGCAGTATTTT. Its translation is CASSLGGGRATDTQYF.

The J gene is TRBJ2-1, the V gene TRBV27; D is possibly TRBD1 (6 bases). From germline, CDR1 is MNHEY and CDR2 SMNVEV (reference sequence). This CDR3 comprises 14 residues. The V gene lost 6 bases and the J gene lost 2 bases, with 11 bases spanning the gap. DNA for the CDR3: TGTGCCAGCAGCCGAGGGGGAACCTACAATGAGCAGTTCTTC. Protein product: CASSRGGTYNEQFF.

This clone showed up just once. The chain carries TRBV11-2 and TRBJ1-3, with 11 bases identical to TRBD1. V lost 4 bases to trimming and J lost 8 bases; unmatched junction nucleotides: 7. The CDR3 has 15 amino acids. Per the germline V gene, CDR1 is SGHAT and CDR2 is FQNNGV. For the CDR3, the DNA is TGTGCCAGCAGCTCCGGACAGGGGGCGAAGGACACCATATATTTT. The encoded protein is CASSSGQGAKDTIYF.

This chain connects TRBV30 to TRBJ2-7, with unresolved D. This CDR3 comprises 13 residues. The ends were cut back, 4 bases at V and 5 bases at J, with 15 bases in the middle. Germline CDR1 reads GTSNPN; CDR2 reads SVGIG (reference sequence). The CDR3 region has the DNA TGTGCCTGGAACGGGTCCCCCGGTCACGAGCAGTACTTC. It is translated as CAWNGSPGHEQYF.

This chain joins TRBV30 and TRBJ2-3; 9 positions match TRBD2. Germline lookup yields CDR1 GTSNPN and CDR2 SVGIG (reference sequence). This CDR3 has 15 amino acids. With V trimmed by 2 bases and J by 4 bases, 7 bases remained unmatched. The CDR3 here is CAWSFSGGSADTQYF. The CDR3, as DNA: TGTGCCTGGAGTTTTAGCGGGGGATCCGCAGATACGCAGTATTTT.